A selection of T cell receptor beta chains follows, all from one sample in a study of cytomegalovirus exposure and HLA in healthy donors. Repertoires were generated with immunoSEQ multiplex PCR, while TCRdb's copy carries only in-frame clones and drops some. The sample has about 120,000 clones; around three quarters are singletons. The sequencing sample was made of PBMCs. All receptors derive from a man in his thirties or forties in good health and CMV-seropositive. The CDR3 runs from the conserved cysteine through the conserved F or W. A D gene is named only where the DNA matches it firmly. Rows give clone size only sometimes, using once, few, many, or a class for an expanded clone.

j_gene: TRBJ2-1
abundance: NA
v_gene: TRBV18
d_gene: TRBD2
CDR3nt: TGTGCCAGCCGACCGGGACTAGCAACAAACAATGAGCAGTTCTTC
CDR3aa: CASRPGLATNNEQFF

j_gene: TRBJ2-3
abundance: NA
v_gene: TRBV28
d_gene: NA
CDR3nt: TGTGCCGCGGGACCGGGGGGCACAGATACGCAGTATTTT
CDR3aa: CAAGPGGTDTQYF

j_gene: TRBJ2-7
abundance: NA
v_gene: TRBV27
d_gene: NA
CDR3nt: TGTGCCAGCAGCCAGATCAGGGATTCCTACGAGCAGTACTTC
CDR3aa: CASSQIRDSYEQYF

j_gene: TRBJ2-2
abundance: NA
v_gene: TRBV7-9
d_gene: TRBD1
CDR3nt: TGTGCCAGCACCCTACAAACCGGGACAGGGCACTCGAACACCGGGGAGCTGTTTTTT
CDR3aa: CASTLQTGTGHSNTGELFF

j_gene: TRBJ2-1
abundance: once
v_gene: TRBV12-5
d_gene: TRBD1
CDR3nt: TGTGCTAGTGGTTTTATCCAGGGGGCCTACAATGAGCAGTTCTTC
CDR3aa: CASGFIQGAYNEQFF

j_gene: TRBJ1-1
abundance: once
v_gene: TRBV28
d_gene: NA
CDR3nt: TGTGCCAGCAGTTTAGCTGGGGGGATGAACACTGAAGCTTTCTTT
CDR3aa: CASSLAGGMNTEAFF

j_gene: TRBJ2-5
abundance: NA
v_gene: TRBV6-5
d_gene: NA
CDR3nt: TGTGCCAGCAGTTACTCGGGGGCCCAAGAGACCCAGTACTTC
CDR3aa: CASSYSGAQETQYF

j_gene: TRBJ2-5
abundance: once
v_gene: TRBV25-1
d_gene: TRBD1
CDR3nt: TGTGCCAGCAGTGAACAGGGGGCTGGTGAGGAGACCCAGTACTTC
CDR3aa: CASSEQGAGEETQYF

j_gene: TRBJ1-3
abundance: NA
v_gene: TRBV27
d_gene: NA
CDR3nt: TGTGCCAGCAGTACAGGGTTGCAGGGAAACACCATATATTTT
CDR3aa: CASSTGLQGNTIYF

j_gene: TRBJ1-6
abundance: NA
v_gene: TRBV19
d_gene: NA
CDR3nt: TGTGCCAGTAGTATAAAGGGGAAGGGTAATTCACCCCTCCACTTT
CDR3aa: CASSIKGKGNSPLHF

j_gene: TRBJ2-6
abundance: NA
v_gene: TRBV9
d_gene: TRBD1
CDR3nt: TGTGCCAGCAGAAAAGGCCGGGACAGGTTTTTTGGTGGGGCCAACGTCCTGACTTTC
CDR3aa: CASRKGRDRFFGGANVLTF

j_gene: TRBJ1-4
abundance: NA
v_gene: TRBV10-1
d_gene: TRBD1
CDR3nt: TGCGCCAGCAGTCCGGACAGGGTGCGGGAAAAACTGTTTTTT
CDR3aa: CASSPDRVREKLFF

j_gene: TRBJ2-1
abundance: NA
v_gene: TRBV10-1
d_gene: TRBD2
CDR3nt: TGCGCCAGCAGTGATGTGGTCGGGGGGGCCCGGGAGCAGTTCTTC
CDR3aa: CASSDVVGGAREQFF

j_gene: TRBJ2-7
abundance: NA
v_gene: TRBV12-5
d_gene: TRBD1
CDR3nt: TGTGCTAGTGGTCCGCCCGGACAGGCTTACGAGCAGTACTTC
CDR3aa: CASGPPGQAYEQYF

j_gene: TRBJ2-6
abundance: NA
v_gene: TRBV7-9
d_gene: NA
CDR3nt: TGTGCCAGCAGCTCCCAGGCCTCTGGGGCCAACGTCCTGACTTTC
CDR3aa: CASSSQASGANVLTF

j_gene: TRBJ1-2
abundance: few
v_gene: TRBV2
d_gene: TRBD1
CDR3nt: TGTGCCAGCAGATCCTACCCTCCCCAGGGGGCTGGGGACTATGGCTACACCTTC
CDR3aa: CASRSYPPQGAGDYGYTF

j_gene: TRBJ2-3
abundance: NA
v_gene: TRBV5-4
d_gene: NA
CDR3nt: TGTGCCAGCAGCTTGCAGGGAAGGCAAAGCACAGATACGCAGTATTTT
CDR3aa: CASSLQGRQSTDTQYF

j_gene: TRBJ2-5
abundance: few
v_gene: TRBV7-9
d_gene: TRBD2
CDR3nt: TGTGCCAGCAGCCCTCCTGGGAGGGGCTTTTTAGTGGGAGAGACCCAGTACTTC
CDR3aa: CASSPPGRGFLVGETQYF

j_gene: TRBJ1-6
abundance: NA
v_gene: TRBV11-2
d_gene: TRBD1
CDR3nt: TGTGCCAGCAGCGTCTCCCTGGGACAGGGGAATTCACCCCTCCACTTT
CDR3aa: CASSVSLGQGNSPLHF

j_gene: TRBJ2-5
abundance: NA
v_gene: TRBV6-1
d_gene: TRBD1
CDR3nt: TGTGCCAGCACCCTGACCGACAGGGAAGAGACCCAGTACTTC
CDR3aa: CASTLTDREETQYF

j_gene: TRBJ1-6
abundance: NA
v_gene: TRBV7-2
d_gene: NA
CDR3nt: TGTGCCAGCAGCTTAGAGAGCTCCTATAATTCACCCCTCCACTTT
CDR3aa: CASSLESSYNSPLHF

j_gene: TRBJ2-4
abundance: NA
v_gene: TRBV19
d_gene: TRBD1
CDR3nt: TGTGCCAGTAGTATCCGGGACAGGGGCGGACCCAAAAACATTCAGTACTTC
CDR3aa: CASSIRDRGGPKNIQYF

j_gene: TRBJ1-6
abundance: NA
v_gene: TRBV2
d_gene: NA
CDR3nt: TGTGCCAGCAGTGTGACAGTTTCTTGGGCTAGTTCACCCCTCCACTTT
CDR3aa: CASSVTVSWASSPLHF

j_gene: TRBJ2-7
abundance: few
v_gene: TRBV19
d_gene: TRBD2
CDR3nt: TGTGCCAGTACCCCTTCGGGGGGAGTATACGAGCAGTACTTC
CDR3aa: CASTPSGGVYEQYF

j_gene: TRBJ1-3
abundance: NA
v_gene: TRBV9
d_gene: NA
CDR3nt: TGTGCCAGCAGCGACAGCCCTTCCTCTGGAAACACCATATATTTT
CDR3aa: CASSDSPSSGNTIYF

j_gene: TRBJ1-2
abundance: once
v_gene: TRBV4-1
d_gene: NA
CDR3nt: TGCGCCAGCAGCCAAGTGGACACTGCTAACTATGGCTACACCTTC
CDR3aa: CASSQVDTANYGYTF

j_gene: TRBJ1-4
abundance: NA
v_gene: TRBV2
d_gene: TRBD1
CDR3nt: TGTGCCAGCACACTACAGGGGCCAGCTAATGAAAAACTGTTTTTT
CDR3aa: CASTLQGPANEKLFF

j_gene: TRBJ2-6
abundance: few
v_gene: TRBV29-1
d_gene: TRBD1
CDR3nt: TGCAGCGCCTGGGGGGACAGGAGCGACTCTGGGGCCAACGTCCTGACTTTC
CDR3aa: CSAWGDRSDSGANVLTF

j_gene: TRBJ1-4
abundance: NA
v_gene: TRBV5-5
d_gene: TRBD1
CDR3nt: TGTGCCAGCAGATCGGGACAGGGTGATGAAAAACTGTTTTTT
CDR3aa: CASRSGQGDEKLFF

j_gene: TRBJ1-2
abundance: NA
v_gene: TRBV28
d_gene: NA
CDR3nt: TGTGCCAGCAGTTTAGGCGGGGGGCTCCCACGACGTCGCTACACCTTC
CDR3aa: CASSLGGGLPRRRYTF

j_gene: TRBJ2-1
abundance: NA
v_gene: TRBV28
d_gene: NA
CDR3nt: TGTGCCAGCAGTTCACCCGGGGGTGAGCAGTTCTTC
CDR3aa: CASSSPGGEQFF

j_gene: TRBJ1-5
abundance: NA
v_gene: TRBV5-8
d_gene: NA
CDR3nt: TGTGCCAGCAGCTTAAGCCAGGACGGGGGAGGTCAGCCCCAGCATTTT
CDR3aa: CASSLSQDGGGQPQHF

j_gene: TRBJ2-2
abundance: few
v_gene: TRBV4-2
d_gene: NA
CDR3nt: TGTGCCAGCAGCCAAGTCCTTTTTTCTGGGGGGGGCCTTAGTACCGGGGAGCTGTTTTTT
CDR3aa: CASSQVLFSGGGLSTGELFF

j_gene: TRBJ2-3
abundance: NA
v_gene: TRBV5-1
d_gene: TRBD2
CDR3nt: TGCGCCAGCAGCGAGGGACTAGCGGTTGGAACAGATACGCAGTATTTT
CDR3aa: CASSEGLAVGTDTQYF

j_gene: TRBJ1-2
abundance: NA
v_gene: TRBV28
d_gene: NA
CDR3nt: TGTGCCAGCAGTTTGGCAGATACAGCATATGGCTACACCTTC
CDR3aa: CASSLADTAYGYTF

j_gene: TRBJ1-3
abundance: NA
v_gene: TRBV15
d_gene: NA
CDR3nt: TGTGCCACCAGCAGAGATGTAGGAAGGGGTAGAAACACCATATATTTT
CDR3aa: CATSRDVGRGRNTIYF

j_gene: TRBJ1-5
abundance: once
v_gene: TRBV12-5
d_gene: NA
CDR3nt: TGTGCTAGTGGTTCACAGGATAGGAATCAGCCCCAGCATTTT
CDR3aa: CASGSQDRNQPQHF

j_gene: TRBJ2-3
abundance: NA
v_gene: TRBV5-1
d_gene: TRBD2
CDR3nt: TGCGCCAGCAGCTTGGGACTAGCGGGGAGCACAGATACGCAGTATTTT
CDR3aa: CASSLGLAGSTDTQYF

j_gene: TRBJ1-1
abundance: once
v_gene: TRBV14
d_gene: TRBD1
CDR3nt: TGTGCCAGCAGCCAAGGTTGGGGACAGGGGAGGACTGAAGCTTTCTTT
CDR3aa: CASSQGWGQGRTEAFF

j_gene: TRBJ2-2
abundance: NA
v_gene: TRBV2
d_gene: NA
CDR3nt: TGTGCCAGCAGTGTGGCGGGGCTCGGTACCGGGGAGCTGTTTTTT
CDR3aa: CASSVAGLGTGELFF

j_gene: TRBJ1-6
abundance: NA
v_gene: TRBV5-1
d_gene: NA
CDR3nt: TGCGCCAGCAGCTTGCACAGTGAGAATTCACCCCTCCACTTT
CDR3aa: CASSLHSENSPLHF

j_gene: TRBJ1-4
abundance: NA
v_gene: TRBV2
d_gene: NA
CDR3nt: TGTGCCAGCAGTGAAGCGCTTCTCGTCAGGGATCCAACTAATGAAAAACTGTTTTTT
CDR3aa: CASSEALLVRDPTNEKLFF